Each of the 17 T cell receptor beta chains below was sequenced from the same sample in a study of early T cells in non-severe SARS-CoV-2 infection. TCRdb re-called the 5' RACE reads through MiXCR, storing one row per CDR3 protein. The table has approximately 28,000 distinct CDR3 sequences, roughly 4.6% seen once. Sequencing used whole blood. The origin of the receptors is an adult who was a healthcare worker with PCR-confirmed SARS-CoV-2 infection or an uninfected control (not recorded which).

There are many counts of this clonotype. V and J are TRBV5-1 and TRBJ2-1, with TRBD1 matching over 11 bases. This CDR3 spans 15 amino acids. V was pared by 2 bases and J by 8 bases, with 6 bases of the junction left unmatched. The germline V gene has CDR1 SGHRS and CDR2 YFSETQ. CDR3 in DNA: TGCGCCAGCAGCTTAAAGGACAGGGGGCAGGATGAGCAGTTCTTC. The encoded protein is CASSLKDRGQDEQFF.

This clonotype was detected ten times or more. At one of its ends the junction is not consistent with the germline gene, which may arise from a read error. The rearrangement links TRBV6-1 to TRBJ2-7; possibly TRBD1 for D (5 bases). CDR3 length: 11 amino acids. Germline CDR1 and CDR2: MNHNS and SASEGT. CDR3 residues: CASSEEMQGSF. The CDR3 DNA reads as TGTGCCAGCAGTGAAGAGATGCAGGGAAGTTTC.

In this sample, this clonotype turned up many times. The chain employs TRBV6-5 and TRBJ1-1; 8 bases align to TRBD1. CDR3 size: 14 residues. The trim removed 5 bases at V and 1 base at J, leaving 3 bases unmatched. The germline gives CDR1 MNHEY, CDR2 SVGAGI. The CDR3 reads CASSKGQENTEAFF. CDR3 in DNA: TGTGCCAGCAGTAAGGGACAGGAGAACACTGAAGCTTTCTTT.

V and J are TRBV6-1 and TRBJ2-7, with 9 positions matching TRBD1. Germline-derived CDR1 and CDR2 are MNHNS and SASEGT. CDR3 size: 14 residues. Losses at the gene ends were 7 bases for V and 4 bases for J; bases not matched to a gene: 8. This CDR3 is CASKDPGQGYEQYF. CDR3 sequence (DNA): TGTGCCAGCAAAGACCCGGGACAGGGATACGAGCAGTACTTC.

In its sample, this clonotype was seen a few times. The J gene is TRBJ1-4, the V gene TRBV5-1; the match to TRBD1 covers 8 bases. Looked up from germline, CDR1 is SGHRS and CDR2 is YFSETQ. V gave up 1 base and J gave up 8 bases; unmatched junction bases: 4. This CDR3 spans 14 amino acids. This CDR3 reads CASSLTPGGEKLFF. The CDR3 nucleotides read TGCGCCAGCAGCTTGACGCCAGGGGGCGAAAAACTGTTTTTT.

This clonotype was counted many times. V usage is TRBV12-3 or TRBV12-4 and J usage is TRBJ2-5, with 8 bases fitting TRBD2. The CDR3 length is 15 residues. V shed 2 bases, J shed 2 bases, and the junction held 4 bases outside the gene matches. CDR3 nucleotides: TGTGCCAGCAGTTTACCCGTAGCGGGGCAAGAGACCCAGTACTTC. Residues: CASSLPVAGQETQYF.

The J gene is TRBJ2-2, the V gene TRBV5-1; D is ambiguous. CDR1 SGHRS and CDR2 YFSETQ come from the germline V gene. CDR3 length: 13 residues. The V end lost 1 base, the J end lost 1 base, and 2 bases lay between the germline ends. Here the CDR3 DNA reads TGCGCCAGCAGCTTGCGGAACACCGGGGAGCTGTTTTTT. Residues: CASSLRNTGELFF.

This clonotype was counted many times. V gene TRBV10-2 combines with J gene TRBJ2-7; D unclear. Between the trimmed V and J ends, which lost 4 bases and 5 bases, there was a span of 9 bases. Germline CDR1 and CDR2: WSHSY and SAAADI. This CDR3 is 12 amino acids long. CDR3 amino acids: CASSVRVHEQYF. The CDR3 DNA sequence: TGCGCCAGCAGTGTAAGGGTCCACGAGCAGTACTTC.

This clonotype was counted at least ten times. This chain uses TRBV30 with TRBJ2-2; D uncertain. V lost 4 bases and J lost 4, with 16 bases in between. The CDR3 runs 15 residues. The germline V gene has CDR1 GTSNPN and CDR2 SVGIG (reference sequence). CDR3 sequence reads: CAWNPGLRRTGELFF. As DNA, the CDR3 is TGTGCCTGGAACCCGGGCCTCCGACGCACCGGGGAGCTGTTTTTT.

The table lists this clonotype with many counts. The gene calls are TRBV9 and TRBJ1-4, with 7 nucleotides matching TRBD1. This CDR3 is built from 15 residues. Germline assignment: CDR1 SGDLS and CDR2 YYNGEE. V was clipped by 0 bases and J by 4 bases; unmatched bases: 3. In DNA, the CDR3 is TGTGCCAGCAGCGTAGGAGGGGGCAGTAATGAAAAACTGTTTTTT. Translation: CASSVGGGSNEKLFF.

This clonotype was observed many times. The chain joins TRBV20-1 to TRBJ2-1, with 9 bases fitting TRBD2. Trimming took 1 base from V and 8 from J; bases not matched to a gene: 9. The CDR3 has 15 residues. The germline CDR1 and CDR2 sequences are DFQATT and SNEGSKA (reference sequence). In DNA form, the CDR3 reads TGCAGTGCTAGAGGCCCGGGACTAGCACGGGATGAGCAGTTCTTC. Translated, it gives CSARGPGLARDEQFF.

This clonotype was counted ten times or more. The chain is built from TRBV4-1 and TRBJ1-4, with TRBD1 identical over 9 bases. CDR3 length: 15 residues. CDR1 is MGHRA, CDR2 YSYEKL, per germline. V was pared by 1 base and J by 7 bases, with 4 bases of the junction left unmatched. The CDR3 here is CASSQGGQGSEKLFF. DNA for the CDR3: TGCGCCAGCAGCCAAGGTGGACAGGGGAGTGAAAAACTGTTTTTT.

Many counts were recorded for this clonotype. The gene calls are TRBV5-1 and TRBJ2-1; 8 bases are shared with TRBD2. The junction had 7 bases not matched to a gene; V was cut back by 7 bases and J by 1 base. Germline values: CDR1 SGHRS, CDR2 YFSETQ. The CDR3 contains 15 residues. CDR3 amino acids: CASRPTSESYNEQFF. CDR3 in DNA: TGCGCCAGCCGCCCGACTAGCGAGTCCTACAATGAGCAGTTCTTC.

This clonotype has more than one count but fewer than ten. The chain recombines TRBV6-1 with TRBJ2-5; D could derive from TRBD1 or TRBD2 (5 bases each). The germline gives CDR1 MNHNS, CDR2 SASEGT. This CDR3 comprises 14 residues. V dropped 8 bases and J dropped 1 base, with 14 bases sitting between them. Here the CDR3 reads CASGLRQGQETQYF. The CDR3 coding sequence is TGTGCCAGCGGACTGAGGCAGGGCCAAGAGACCCAGTACTTC.

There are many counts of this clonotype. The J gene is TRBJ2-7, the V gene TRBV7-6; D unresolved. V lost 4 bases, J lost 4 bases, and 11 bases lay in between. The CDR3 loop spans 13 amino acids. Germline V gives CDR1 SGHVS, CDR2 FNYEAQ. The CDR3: CASSSSRKYEQYF. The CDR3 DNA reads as TGTGCCAGCAGCTCCTCCCGGAAATACGAGCAGTACTTC. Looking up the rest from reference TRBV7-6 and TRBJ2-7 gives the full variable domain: GAGVSQSPRYKVTKRGQDVALRCDPISGHVSLYWYRQALGQGPEFLTYFNYEAQQDKSGLPNDRFSAERPEGSISTLTIQRTEQRDSAMYRCASSSSRKYEQYFGPGTRLTVT.

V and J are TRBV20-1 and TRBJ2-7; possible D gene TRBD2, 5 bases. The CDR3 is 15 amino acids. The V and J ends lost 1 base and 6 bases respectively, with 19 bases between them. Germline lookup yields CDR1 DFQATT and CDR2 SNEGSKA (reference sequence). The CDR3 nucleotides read TGCAGTGCTAGAGTGGAAGGCGGGCCCAGCTCCGAGCAGTACTTC. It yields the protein CSARVEGGPSSEQYF.

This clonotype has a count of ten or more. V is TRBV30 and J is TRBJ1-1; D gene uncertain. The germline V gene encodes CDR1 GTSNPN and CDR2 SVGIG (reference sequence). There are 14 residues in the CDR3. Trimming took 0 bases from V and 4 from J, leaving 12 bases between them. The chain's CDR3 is CAWSVRFMGTEAFF. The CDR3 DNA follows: TGTGCCTGGAGTGTACGGTTCATGGGCACTGAAGCTTTCTTT. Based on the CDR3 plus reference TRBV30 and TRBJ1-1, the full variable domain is SQTIHQWPATLVQPVGSPLSLECTVEGTSNPNLYWYRQAAGRGLQLLFYSVGIGQISSEVPQNLSASRPQDRQFILSSKKLLLSDSGFYLCAWSVRFMGTEAFFGQGTRLTVV.